This T cell receptor beta chain was recorded in a study of blood T cell repertoires in COVID-19. Study-wide background: The United States, Italy and Spain supplied acute and convalescent COVID-19 samples. T cells, B-cell-depleted T cells, or PBMCs provided the cDNA or gDNA that served as material.

Per the original data handling: Amplification from reference gene primers served as the basis for estimated nucleated cell counts. Method: immunoSEQ multiplex PCR; TCRdb's copy keeps in-frame clones and lacks some. V, J and clone size reflect that table, while D and trimming were determined from the DNA. The sample includes 650,000 to 800,000 clones, just under 90% of them seen just once. Deletions cut 1 base from V and 9 bases from J, with 5 bases between. The CDR3 is 11 amino acids. The germline gives CDR1 SGHNT, CDR2 YENEEA. The chain employs TRBV11-3 and TRBJ2-3; D gene ambiguous. The source material was peripheral blood. This TCR was sampled from a woman between 18 and 30 years old with acute or convalescent COVID-19. The CDR3 nucleotides are TGTGCCAGCAGCTTAGCTGAGACGCAGTATTTT. This gives the protein CASSLAETQYF. Together with reference TRBV11-3 and TRBJ2-3, the CDR3 gives the full variable domain: EAGVVQSPRYKIIEKKQPVAFWCNPISGHNTLYWYLQNLGQGPELLIRYENEEAVDDSQLPKDRFSAERLKGVDSTLKIQPAELGDSAVYLCASSLAETQYFGPGTRLTVL.